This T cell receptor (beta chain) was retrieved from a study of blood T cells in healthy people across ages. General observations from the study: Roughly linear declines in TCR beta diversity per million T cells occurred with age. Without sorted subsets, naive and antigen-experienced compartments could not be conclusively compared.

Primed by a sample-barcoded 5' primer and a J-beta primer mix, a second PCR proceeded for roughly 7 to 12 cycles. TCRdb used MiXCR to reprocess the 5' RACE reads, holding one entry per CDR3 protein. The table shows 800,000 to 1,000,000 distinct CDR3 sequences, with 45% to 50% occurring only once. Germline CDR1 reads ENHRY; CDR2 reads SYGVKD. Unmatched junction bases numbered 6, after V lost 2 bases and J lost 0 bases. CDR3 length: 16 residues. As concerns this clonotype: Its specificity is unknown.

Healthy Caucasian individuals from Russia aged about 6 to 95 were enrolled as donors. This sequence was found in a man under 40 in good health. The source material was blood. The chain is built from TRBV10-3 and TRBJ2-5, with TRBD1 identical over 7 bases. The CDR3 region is CAISEPAGQDQETQYF. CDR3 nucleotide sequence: TGTGCCATCAGTGAGCCCGCCGGACAGGACCAAGAGACCCAGTACTTC.